This passage covers 25 T cell receptor beta chains from one sample sequenced in a study of beta chain features in type 1 diabetes. Expressed TCRB transcripts were sequenced because the entire RNA isolate underwent reverse transcription. TCRdb's table, derived via immunoSEQ multiplex PCR, lists solely in-frame clones and lacks some. The sample carries a few hundred thousand clones, around a fifth recorded once. Material for sequencing was naive CD4+ T cells from blood. The receptors shown here come from a woman aged 18-30 years in good health.

The chain couples TRBV5-1 to TRBJ1-6; D might be TRBD1 (6 bases). CDR1 SGHRS and CDR2 YFSETQ come from the germline V gene. The length of the CDR3 is 14 residues. The germline V and J ends were trimmed by 7 bases and 5 bases, with 13 bases remaining between them. The DNA for the CDR3 is TGCGCCAGCGGCCAGGGGATTGATAATTCACCCCTCCACTTT. Its translation is CASGQGIDNSPLHF.

Here the CDR3 DNA reads TGCGCCAGCAGCTTGGGACAGACCTCTGGAAACACCATATATTTT. This encodes CASSLGQTSGNTIYF. The J gene is TRBJ1-3, the V gene TRBV5-1; perhaps TRBD1 as D (5 bases). V gave up 0 bases and J gave up 0 bases, with 7 bases separating them. The germline gives CDR1 SGHRS, CDR2 YFSETQ. This CDR3 has 15 residues.

This clone has a handful of counts. The chain couples TRBV5-1 to TRBJ2-1; TRBD2 agrees at 9 bases. V lost 5 bases and J lost 4; bases outside the gene matches: 10. The CDR3 totals 16 residues. The germline V gene encodes CDR1 SGHRS and CDR2 YFSETQ. The CDR3 nucleotides read TGCGCCAGCAGATTCGGCGGGGGGGCTAGTTACAATGAGCAGTTCTTC. Amino acid sequence: CASRFGGGASYNEQFF. Variable domain in full (rest from reference TRBV5-1 and TRBJ2-1): KAGVTQTPRYLIKTRGQQVTLSCSPISGHRSVSWYQQTPGQGLQFLFEYFSETQRNKGNFPGRFSGRQFSNSRSEMNVSTLELGDSALYLCASRFGGGASYNEQFFGPGTRLTVL.

CDR3 protein: CAEGEGQVETQYF. CDR3 nucleotide sequence: TGTGCCGAGGGGGAGGGACAGGTGGAGACCCAGTACTTC. V usage is TRBV7-2 and J usage is TRBJ2-5, with a tentative D call TRBD1 (8 bases). Germline V gives CDR1 SGHTA, CDR2 FQGNSA. CDR3 length: 13 residues. The ends were cut back, 11 bases at V and 5 bases at J, with 18 bases in the middle. Variable domain in full (rest from reference TRBV7-2 and TRBJ2-5): GAGVSQSPSNKVTEKGKDVELRCDPISGHTALYWYRQSLGQGLEFLIYFQGNSAPDKSGLPSDRFSAERTGGSVSTLTIQRTQQEDSAVYLCAEGEGQVETQYFGPGTRLLVL.

The V gene is TRBV4-1, the J gene TRBJ2-7, with 7 bases identical to TRBD1. Trimming cost V 6 bases and J 1 base; bases outside gene matches: 3. CDR1 and CDR2 from the germline V gene are MGHRA and YSYEKL. This CDR3 has 13 amino acids. CDR3 DNA: TGCGCCAGCAGGGGGACAGCATCCTACGAGCAGTACTTC. Protein sequence: CASRGTASYEQYF.

The rearrangement joins TRBV10-3 to TRBJ1-1, with 10 bases lining up with TRBD1. J lost 5 bases, V lost 7 bases, and 7 bases had no gene match. Germline V gene data show CDR1 as ENHRY and CDR2 as SYGVKD. The length of the CDR3 is 14 residues. The CDR3 loop reads CAITIDRGRTEAFF. The CDR3 DNA is TGTGCCATCACCATAGACAGGGGGCGGACTGAAGCTTTCTTT.

This clone was observed a handful of times. The J gene is TRBJ2-1, the V gene TRBV7-9; the D gene is possibly TRBD1 (5 bases). CDR1 SEHNR and CDR2 FQNEAQ come from the germline V gene (reference sequence). CDR3 length: 14 residues. The ends were cut back, 3 bases at V and 6 bases at J, with 12 bases in the middle. The CDR3 nucleotides read TGTGCCAGCAGCTTCGCAGGGTTGGTCAATGAGCAGTTCTTC. Translation gives CASSFAGLVNEQFF.

In regard to this clone: The sample contains more than one DNA sequence encoding this CDR3. V usage is TRBV18 and J usage is TRBJ2-3; TRBD1 matches at 10 bases. Germline CDR1 KGHSH, CDR2 LQKENI. The CDR3 has 15 amino acids. Unmatched junction bases numbered 2, after V lost 3 bases and J lost 2 bases. In DNA, the CDR3 is TGTGCCAGCTCACCGGGACAGGGGAACACAGATACGCAGTATTTT. Protein sequence: CASSPGQGNTDTQYF.

This chain uses TRBV6-5 with TRBJ1-5, with D perhaps TRBD1 (5 bases). V lost 1 base and J 6 bases, leaving 10 bases between the germline ends. CDR3 length equals 14 residues. From germline, CDR1 is MNHEY and CDR2 SVGAGI. The CDR3 sequence is CASSYYQGGQPQHF. CDR3 nucleotides: TGTGCCAGCAGTTACTACCAGGGAGGTCAGCCCCAGCATTTT.

In this sample, this clone turned up a few times. The chain links TRBV29-1 to TRBJ2-5, with TRBD1 identical over 8 bases. The CDR3 totals 12 residues. Germline V CDR1 and CDR2: SQVTM, ANQGSEA. Trimming took 4 bases from V and 4 from J; bases not matched to a gene: 2. The DNA for the CDR3 is TGCAGCGTTGCAGGGGGCGCAGAGACCCAGTACTTC. Protein sequence: CSVAGGAETQYF.

V and J are TRBV9 and TRBJ2-1, with D uncertain. With 0 bases removed from V and 2 bases from J, the gap between germline ends came to 9 bases. This CDR3 has 15 residues. Germline-derived CDR1 and CDR2 are SGDLS and YYNGEE. The CDR3 region has the DNA TGTGCCAGCAGCGTAGCCAGGTTCGCCTACAATGAGCAGTTCTTC. Encoded protein: CASSVARFAYNEQFF.

This clone was seen more than once but under ten times. V and J are TRBV15 and TRBJ2-5, with TRBD1 as a possible D gene (7 bases). The CDR3 runs to 13 residues. Germline V gene sequence: CDR1 LNHNV, CDR2 YYDKDF (reference sequence). V shed 9 bases and J shed 5 bases, with 16 bases lying between them. DNA for the CDR3: TGTGCCACAAGCGGAGGGGGCTGGGAGACCCAGTACTTC. Its translation is CATSGGGWETQYF.

This clone was seen only once. The CDR3 DNA reads TGTGCCAGCAGTTTAGAGGGCGTTGAGCAGTTCTTC. It codes for CASSLEGVEQFF. This sequence joins TRBV28 and TRBJ2-1, with TRBD2 as a possible D gene (5 bases). The germline V gene has CDR1 MDHEN and CDR2 SYDVKM. The CDR3 is 12 residues long. With 2 bases removed from V and 9 bases from J, the gap between germline ends came to 8 bases. Supplemented by reference TRBV28 and TRBJ2-1, the full variable domain reads DVKVTQSSRYLVKRTGEKVFLECVQDMDHENMFWYRQDPGLGLRLIYFSYDVKMKEKGDIPEGYSVSREKKERFSLILESASTNQTSMYLCASSLEGVEQFFGPGTRLTVL.

Only a few counts were recorded for this clone. The chain joins TRBV13 to TRBJ2-7; the D is unclear. Germline-derived CDR1 and CDR2 are PRHDT and FYEKMQ (reference sequence). The V end was cut by 4 bases, the J end by 3 bases, with 7 bases between. CDR3 length: 12 residues. Here the CDR3 reads CASSSTVYEQYF. The CDR3 DNA reads as TGTGCCAGCAGCTCTACGGTCTACGAGCAGTACTTC.

This clone was counted only a few times. The chain carries TRBV7-3 and TRBJ2-7, with 10 bases matching TRBD1. The CDR3 consists of 14 residues. With V trimmed by 5 bases and J by 7 bases, 8 bases remained unmatched. Germline CDR1 is SGHTA and CDR2 is FQGTGA. The CDR3 sequence is CASSIDRGRGEQYF. The CDR3 DNA reads TGTGCCAGCAGCATCGACAGGGGGCGAGGAGAGCAGTACTTC.

This clone was seen more than once but under ten times. The chain recombines TRBV9 with TRBJ1-3; no definite D call. The CDR3 is made up of 14 amino acids. V was trimmed by 3 bases and J by 1 base, leaving 8 bases between them. The germline V gene encodes CDR1 SGDLS and CDR2 YYNGEE. The CDR3 loop is CASSATGSGNTIYF. Written as DNA, the CDR3 is TGTGCCAGCAGCGCGACCGGGTCTGGAAACACCATATATTTT. The full variable domain, rest sourced from reference TRBV9 and TRBJ1-3, is DSGVTQTPKHLITATGQRVTLRCSPRSGDLSVYWYQQSLDQGLQFLIQYYNGEERAKGNILERFSAQQFPDLHSELNLSSLELGDSALYFCASSATGSGNTIYFGEGSWLTVV.

A few counts support this clone. The chain carries TRBV11-2 and TRBJ2-3, with D maybe TRBD2 (6 bases). Germline lookup yields CDR1 SGHAT and CDR2 FQNNGV. The CDR3 runs 13 residues. V lost 7 bases and J lost 4, with 12 bases in between. The CDR3 region is CASTLVAADTQYF. The DNA for the CDR3 is TGTGCCAGCACCTTGGTAGCGGCAGATACGCAGTATTTT.

The rearrangement uses TRBV11-2 and TRBJ2-3, with 12 bases that match TRBD2. The CDR3 runs 15 residues. The trim removed 5 bases at V and 4 bases at J, leaving 4 bases unmatched. Germline CDR1 reads SGHAT; CDR2 reads FQNNGV. The CDR3 DNA is TGTGCCAGCAGCCGAGGGACTAGCGGGTCAGATACGCAGTATTTT. Residues: CASSRGTSGSDTQYF.

The chain joins TRBV21-1 to TRBJ2-7; the tabulated D call, TRBD1, remains unverified against the DNA. TRBV21-1 is a pseudogene. CDR3 length equals 11 residues. This chain's CDR3 is CASSDRDEQYF. The CDR3 bases are TGTGCCAGCAGCGACAGGGACGAGCAGTACTTC.

This chain uses TRBV30 with TRBJ1-2, with TRBD1 identical over 12 bases. From germline, CDR1 is GTSNPN and CDR2 SVGIG (reference sequence). This CDR3 region has 15 residues. V dropped 3 bases and J dropped 5; count of bases not matched to a gene: 7. The CDR3 nucleotides read TGTGCCTGGAGGGGGGGGACAGGGGGCATTTATGGCTACACCTTC. It is translated as CAWRGGTGGIYGYTF.

In this sample, this clone turned up a few times. CDR3: CASSQDRREIGNEQFF. As DNA, the CDR3 is TGTGCCAGCAGCCAAGATCGGCGGGAGATCGGCAATGAGCAGTTCTTC. The chain recombines TRBV4-2 with TRBJ2-1, with 7 bases that match TRBD2. Germline V lookup: CDR1 LGHNA, CDR2 YNFKEQ. CDR3 length: 16 residues. Germline trimming cut 0 bases from V and 6 bases from J; bases unmatched to any gene: 8.

This clone has just a few counts. This chain connects TRBV15 to TRBJ2-1; 7 positions agree with TRBD2. V shed 6 bases and J 6 bases; nucleotides not matched to a gene: 11. Germline V gene data show CDR1 as LNHNV and CDR2 as YYDKDF (reference sequence). This CDR3 comprises 15 residues. The CDR3 loop is CATSTGLERGNEQFF. DNA of the CDR3: TGTGCCACCAGTACCGGACTAGAGCGGGGCAATGAGCAGTTCTTC.

CDR3 in amino acids: CASSPRQEETQYF. In DNA form, the CDR3 reads TGTGCCAGCAGTCCCAGACAAGAAGAGACCCAGTACTTC. The chain employs TRBV6-6 and TRBJ2-5, with unresolved D. In germline, CDR1 is MNHNY, CDR2 SVGAGI (reference sequence). The CDR3 sequence is 13 residues long. V lost 5 bases, J lost 3 bases, and 10 bases lay in between.

The CDR3 sequence is CASSWTETNTGELFF. The CDR3 region has the DNA TGTGCCAGCAGCTGGACAGAGACGAACACCGGGGAGCTGTTTTTT. The rearrangement links TRBV9 to TRBJ2-2; tentatively, D is TRBD1 (6 bases). Germline V gives CDR1 SGDLS, CDR2 YYNGEE. V lost 4 bases and J 0 bases, leaving 10 bases between the germline ends. CDR3 length: 15 amino acids.

This clone was seen more than once but under ten times. The chain is built from TRBV25-1 and TRBJ1-2; D may be TRBD1 (6 bases). Germline values: CDR1 MGHDK, CDR2 SYGVNS. The CDR3 spans 14 residues. The germline V and J ends were trimmed by 3 bases and 4 bases, with 12 bases remaining between them. The CDR3 nucleotides are TGTGCCAGCAGTGACGGGGACACAGTCTATGGCTACACCTTC. It codes for CASSDGDTVYGYTF.